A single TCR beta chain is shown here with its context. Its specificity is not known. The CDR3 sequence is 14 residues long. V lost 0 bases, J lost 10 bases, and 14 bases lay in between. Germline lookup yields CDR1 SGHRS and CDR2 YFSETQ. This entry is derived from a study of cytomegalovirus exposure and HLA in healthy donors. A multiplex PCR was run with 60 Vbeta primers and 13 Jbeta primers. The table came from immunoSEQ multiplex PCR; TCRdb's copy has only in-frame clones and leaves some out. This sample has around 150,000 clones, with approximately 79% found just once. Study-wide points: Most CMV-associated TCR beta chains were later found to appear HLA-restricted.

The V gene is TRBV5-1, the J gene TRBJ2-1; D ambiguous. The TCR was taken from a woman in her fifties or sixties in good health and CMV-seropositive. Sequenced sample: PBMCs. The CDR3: CASSLGQVVGEQFF. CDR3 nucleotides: TGCGCCAGCAGCTTGGGGCAGGTAGTTGGCGAGCAGTTCTTC.